The sequence of this T cell receptor beta chain was determined in a study of shared clonotypes between healthy human individuals. CD8 cells regarded as naive lacked CD45RO, were positively chosen for CCR7, and omitted terminally differentiated effector memory CD45RA+ cells. Whole-study results and caveats: Across subsets, estimated richness was generally greater for naive than for memory populations.

The protocol was immunoSEQ multiplex PCR, while the TCRdb copy is restricted to in-frame clones and leaves out a portion. This sample has roughly 550,000 clones, with about 95% found just once. Germline V gene sequence: CDR1 MNHEY, CDR2 SMNVEV (reference sequence). The V end lost 4 bases, the J end lost 6 bases, and 15 bases lay between the germline ends. The CDR3 runs 15 residues. A remark on this clone: Its antigen is not identified.

Sequencing was performed on naive CD8+ T cells sorted from blood. This TCR derives from a woman aged 25 to 39 in good health. The chain combines TRBV27 with TRBJ1-4; D perhaps matches TRBD1 (5 bases). In nucleotides, the CDR3 is TGTGCCAGCAGTTACCTCGGGACGGCGGATGAAAAACTGTTTTTT. It yields the protein CASSYLGTADEKLFF.